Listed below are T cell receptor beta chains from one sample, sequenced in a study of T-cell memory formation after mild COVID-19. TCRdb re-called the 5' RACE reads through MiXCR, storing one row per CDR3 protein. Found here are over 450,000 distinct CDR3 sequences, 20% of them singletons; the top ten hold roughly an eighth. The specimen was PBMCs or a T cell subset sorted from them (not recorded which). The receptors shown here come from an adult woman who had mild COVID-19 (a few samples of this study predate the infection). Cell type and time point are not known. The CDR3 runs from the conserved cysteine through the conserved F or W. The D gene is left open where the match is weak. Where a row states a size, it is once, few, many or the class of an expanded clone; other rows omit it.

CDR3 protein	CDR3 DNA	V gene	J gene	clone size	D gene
CSASPPYTGELFF	TGCAGTGCTAGTCCCCCTTACACCGGGGAGCTGTTTTTT	TRBV20-1	TRBJ2-2	-	-
CASSRTGLYNEQFF	TGTGCCAGCAGTAGGACGGGGCTCTACAATGAGCAGTTCTTC	TRBV3-1	TRBJ2-1	-	-
CATSAGGDNEQFF	TGTGCCACCAGTGCGGGAGGGGACAATGAGCAGTTCTTC	TRBV24-1	TRBJ2-1	few	TRBD2
CASSMRGTSGSNEQFF	TGTGCCAGTAGTATGAGAGGGACTAGCGGGAGCAATGAGCAGTTCTTC	TRBV19	TRBJ2-1	few	TRBD2
CASRDLADTSGANVLTF	TGTGCCAGCAGGGATCTGGCGGACACCTCTGGGGCCAACGTCCTGACTTTC	TRBV14	TRBJ2-6	-	-
CASSPMTGGQPQHF	TGTGCCAGCAGTCCCATGACCGGCGGGCAGCCCCAGCATTTT	TRBV27	TRBJ1-5	-	-
CASKSRDTEAFF	TGTGCCAGCAAGTCAAGGGACACTGAAGCTTTCTTT	TRBV12-3/TRBV12-4	TRBJ1-1	-	-
CASSEAAPADGYTF	TGTGCCAGCAGTGAAGCGGCACCTGCTGATGGCTACACCTTC	TRBV2	TRBJ1-2	few	-
CATSEGRGSYNEQFF	TGTGCCACCAGTGAAGGCAGGGGCTCCTACAATGAGCAGTTCTTC	TRBV24-1	TRBJ2-1	-	-
CASSSPDSGGRGEAFF	TGTGCCAGCAGCTCCCCAGACTCAGGGGGTAGAGGTGAAGCTTTCTTT	TRBV13	TRBJ1-1	-	TRBD1
CASSVGPGQGNHEQYF	TGTGCCAGCAGCGTAGGGCCAGGTCAGGGGAACCACGAGCAGTACTTC	TRBV9	TRBJ2-7	-	-
CAISEGTTAYNEQFF	TGTGCCATCAGTGAGGGGACGACCGCCTACAATGAGCAGTTCTTC	TRBV10-3	TRBJ2-1	-	-
CASSLSRLGLASSYNEQFF	TGTGCCAGCAGTTTATCGCGGCTAGGGCTAGCGTCATCCTACAATGAGCAGTTCTTC	TRBV27	TRBJ2-1	many	-
CASSLRSTRKQYF	TGTGCCAGCAGCTTGCGCTCCACAAGAAAGCAGTACTTC	TRBV5-8	TRBJ2-7	-	-
CASSLVGQPSTDTQYF	TGTGCCAGCAGCTTAGTAGGACAGCCCAGCACAGATACGCAGTATTTT	TRBV11-2	TRBJ2-3	-	-
CASSLAEGWEQYF	TGTGCCAGCAGCTTGGCCGAGGGGTGGGAGCAGTACTTC	TRBV5-5	TRBJ2-7	once	-
CASSQDQRSEQYF	TGTGCCAGCAGCCAAGATCAACGGAGCGAGCAGTACTTC	TRBV4-2	TRBJ2-7	-	-
CASSLAVGSNNSPLHF	TGTGCCAGCAGCTTAGCGGTGGGCAGTAATAATTCACCCCTCCACTTT	TRBV7-8	TRBJ1-6	few	-
CASSVVGRLDTQYF	TGTGCCAGCAGCGTAGTAGGGAGGTTGGATACGCAGTATTTT	TRBV9	TRBJ2-3	-	-
CASQGSGPQHF	TGTGCCAGTCAGGGGTCGGGGCCCCAGCATTTT	TRBV6-5	TRBJ1-5	few	-
CATSGGAPYNEQFF	TGTGCCACCAGCGGGGGAGCTCCCTACAATGAGCAGTTCTTC	TRBV12-3/TRBV12-4	TRBJ2-1	-	TRBD2
CASTGGVLGFSSYEQYF	TGCGCCAGCACAGGGGGCGTTCTGGGTTTCAGCTCCTACGAGCAGTACTTC	TRBV4-1	TRBJ2-7	-	TRBD1
CAWSPRTSGSPYEQYF	TGTGCCTGGAGTCCTCGGACTAGCGGGAGCCCCTACGAGCAGTACTTC	TRBV30	TRBJ2-7	few	TRBD2
CASSSPVPNEQFF	TGTGCCAGCAGTAGCCCAGTTCCCAATGAGCAGTTCTTC	TRBV6-6	TRBJ2-1	many	-
CASSAQGRQLFF	TGTGCCAGCAGTGCCCAAGGGAGACAGCTGTTTTTT	TRBV2	TRBJ2-2	few	-
CASSSPGAGANVLTF	TGTGCCAGCAGCTCTCCGGGGGCTGGGGCCAACGTCCTGACTTTC	TRBV7-9	TRBJ2-6	few	-
CASTTETSGSYEQYF	TGTGCCAGCACCACAGAGACTAGCGGATCCTACGAGCAGTACTTC	TRBV6-6	TRBJ2-7	few	TRBD2
CASSSLAGGTYNEQFF	TGTGCCAGCAGCTCCTTAGCGGGGGGAACCTACAATGAGCAGTTCTTC	TRBV5-6	TRBJ2-1	few	TRBD2
CASSFNWDTQYF	TGTGCCAGCAGCTTCAACTGGGATACGCAGTATTTT	TRBV3-1	TRBJ2-3	-	-
CATSGGSGGSTDTQYF	TGTGCCACCAGCGGTGGAAGCGGGGGGAGCACAGATACGCAGTATTTT	TRBV15	TRBJ2-3	few	TRBD2
CSVGRNTAFF	TGCAGCGTAGGACGGAACACGGCTTTCTTT	TRBV29-1	TRBJ1-1	once	-
CASSPPLAGGYTGELFF	TGTGCCAGCAGTCCACCGCTAGCGGGAGGGTACACCGGGGAGCTGTTTTTT	TRBV12-3/TRBV12-4	TRBJ2-2	-	TRBD2
CASSLRTGEFADTQYF	TGTGCCAGCAGCCTGAGAACCGGGGAGTTTGCAGATACGCAGTATTTT	TRBV6-5	TRBJ2-3	-	-
CASSRLTGGDTEAFF	TGCGCCAGCAGCCGATTAACAGGGGGCGACACTGAAGCTTTCTTT	TRBV4-1	TRBJ1-1	few	TRBD1
CASSVGPGSSYEQYF	TGTGCCAGCAGCGTGGGTCCGGGGAGCTCCTACGAGCAGTACTTC	TRBV5-5	TRBJ2-7	many	-
CASSFLASSKTDTQYF	TGTGCCAGCAGCTTTCTAGCGAGCTCCAAAACAGATACGCAGTATTTT	TRBV5-4	TRBJ2-3	-	-
CASSLQRNQPQHF	TGTGCCAGCAGCCTCCAGAGAAATCAGCCCCAGCATTTT	TRBV7-3	TRBJ1-5	-	-